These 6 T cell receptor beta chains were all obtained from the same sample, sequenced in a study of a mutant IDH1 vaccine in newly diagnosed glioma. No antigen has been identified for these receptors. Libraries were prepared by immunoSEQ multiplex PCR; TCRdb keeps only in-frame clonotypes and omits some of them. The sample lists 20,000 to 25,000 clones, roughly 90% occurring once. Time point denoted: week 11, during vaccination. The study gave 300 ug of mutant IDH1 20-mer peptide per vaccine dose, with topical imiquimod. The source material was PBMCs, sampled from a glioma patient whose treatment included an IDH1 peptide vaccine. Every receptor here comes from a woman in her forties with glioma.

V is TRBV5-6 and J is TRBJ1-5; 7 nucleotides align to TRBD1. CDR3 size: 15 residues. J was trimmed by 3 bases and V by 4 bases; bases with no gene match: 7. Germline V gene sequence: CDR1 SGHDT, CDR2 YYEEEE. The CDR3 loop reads CASSRQQGTNQPQHF. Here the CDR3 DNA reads TGTGCCAGCAGCCGGCAACAGGGGACCAATCAGCCCCAGCATTTT.

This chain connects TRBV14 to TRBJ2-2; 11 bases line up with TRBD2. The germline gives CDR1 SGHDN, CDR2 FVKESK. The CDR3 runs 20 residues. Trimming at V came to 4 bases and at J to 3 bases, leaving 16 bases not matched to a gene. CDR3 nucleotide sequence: TGTGCCAGCAGCCCAGGGACTAGCGGAACTCCACTGTTTTACACCGGGGAGCTGTTTTTT. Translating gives CASSPGTSGTPLFYTGELFF.

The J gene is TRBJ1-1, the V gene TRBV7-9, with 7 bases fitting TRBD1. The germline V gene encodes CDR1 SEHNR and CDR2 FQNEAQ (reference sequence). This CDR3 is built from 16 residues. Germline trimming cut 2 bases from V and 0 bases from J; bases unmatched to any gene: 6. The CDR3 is CASSLIPDRMNTEAFF. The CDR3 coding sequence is TGTGCCAGCAGCTTAATCCCGGACAGGATGAACACTGAAGCTTTCTTT.

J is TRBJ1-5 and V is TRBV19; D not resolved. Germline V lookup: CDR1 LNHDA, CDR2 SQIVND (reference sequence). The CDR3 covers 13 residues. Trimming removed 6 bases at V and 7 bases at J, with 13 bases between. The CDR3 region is CASRGPQEQPQHF. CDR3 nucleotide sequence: TGTGCCAGTAGAGGGCCCCAGGAACAGCCCCAGCATTTT.

This CDR3 is CASSDRTAGEQYF. Here the CDR3 DNA reads TGTGCCAGCAGTGACCGTACAGCAGGCGAGCAGTACTTC. The chain has TRBV25-1 and TRBJ2-7; D is uncertain. This CDR3 spans 13 amino acids. Germline loops: CDR1 MGHDK, CDR2 SYGVNS. V was clipped by 3 bases and J by 6 bases, with 12 bases between them.

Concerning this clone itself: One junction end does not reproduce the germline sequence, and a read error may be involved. CDR3 in DNA: TGTGCCAGCAGCCGTACTGGCGAACCGTACAATCAGCAGTTCTTC. This encodes CASSRTGEPYNQQFF. The genes are TRBV7-2 and TRBJ2-1; D unclear. CDR1 is SGHTA, CDR2 FQGNSA, per germline. The CDR3 has 15 amino acids.